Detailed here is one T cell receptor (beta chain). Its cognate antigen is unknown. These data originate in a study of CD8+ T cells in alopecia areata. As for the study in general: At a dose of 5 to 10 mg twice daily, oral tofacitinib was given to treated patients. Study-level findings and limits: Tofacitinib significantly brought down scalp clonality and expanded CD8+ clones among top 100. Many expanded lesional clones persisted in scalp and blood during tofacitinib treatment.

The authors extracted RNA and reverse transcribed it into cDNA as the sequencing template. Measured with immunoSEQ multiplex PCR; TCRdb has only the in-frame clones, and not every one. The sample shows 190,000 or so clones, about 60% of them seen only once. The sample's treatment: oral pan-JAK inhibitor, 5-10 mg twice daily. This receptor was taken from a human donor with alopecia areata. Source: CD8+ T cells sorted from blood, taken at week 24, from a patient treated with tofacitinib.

The chain's CDR3 is CAWSGGQVYEQYF. The CDR3 coding sequence is TGTGCCTGGAGTGGTGGACAGGTATACGAGCAGTACTTC. The chain uses TRBV30 and TRBJ2-7; 7 positions match TRBD1. The CDR3 contains 13 residues. Germline-derived CDR1 and CDR2 are GTSNPN and SVGIG (reference sequence). Trimming took 1 base from V and 4 from J; bases not matched to a gene: 4.